The subject of this entry is one T cell receptor (beta chain). Its antigen is undetermined. This entry is derived from a study of cytomegalovirus exposure and HLA in healthy donors. Measured with immunoSEQ multiplex PCR; TCRdb has only the in-frame clones, and not every one. This table has about 240,000 clones, approximately 86% appearing once. The donors were members of the roughly 120-subject validation cohort (separate from the approximately 670-subject first cohort). In germline, CDR1 is SGHVS, CDR2 FQNEAQ. Trimming pared 4 bases from V and 10 bases from J, leaving 22 bases between. The CDR3 length is 15 residues. Study findings and constraints: Confirmation in vitro established that a few CMV-associated chains were specific for CMV antigens.

This sequence joins TRBV7-8 and TRBJ1-2; possibly TRBD1 for D (6 bases). The TCR comes from a woman aged 25 to 39 in good health and CMV-seropositive. The sequencing sample was made of PBMCs. The CDR3 nucleotides are TGTGCCAGCAGCTCCGTCCGGCAGGGGTGGCTCCACTACACCTTC. Translation gives CASSSVRQGWLHYTF.